The 15 T cell receptor beta chains below come from one sample, sequenced in a study of identical twins. TCRdb recomputed calls from the 5' RACE reads with MiXCR, one row per CDR3 protein. Of some 660,000 distinct CDR3 sequences listed, about 9.4% are singletons. This same sample was also taken into another study, of yellow fever vaccine responses in identical twins.

The material sequenced was PBMCs. These receptors all stem from a woman aged 18-30 years in good health.

This clonotype was observed many times. Here the CDR3 DNA reads TGTGCCAGCAGATTCGGACAGGGAGTCTACAATGAGCAGTTCTTC. It encodes CASRFGQGVYNEQFF. This chain links TRBV7-3 with TRBJ2-1; 8 bases map to TRBD1. V was pared by 6 bases and J by 3 bases, with 7 bases of the junction left unmatched. The CDR3 contains 15 residues. The V gene's germline CDR1 is SGHTA and CDR2 FQGTGA.

This rearrangement joins TRBV5-6 to TRBJ2-7; 9 nucleotides agree with TRBD2. Looked up from germline, CDR1 is SGHDT and CDR2 is YYEEEE. The CDR3 is 13 residues long. The CDR3 reads CDCIAGAPGEQYF. CDR3 coding DNA: TGTGACTGTATAGCGGGGGCCCCGGGGGAGCAGTACTTC.

The chain couples TRBV19 to TRBJ2-1; D not certain. The CDR3 sequence is 14 residues long. Trimming shortened V by 5 bases and J by 8 bases, and 16 bases separated the two germline ends. Germline CDR1 reads LNHDA; CDR2 reads SQIVND (reference sequence). The CDR3: CASSDFGPADEQFF. CDR3 nucleotides: TGTGCCAGTAGTGATTTCGGGCCCGCCGATGAGCAGTTCTTC.

The chain joins TRBV3-1 to TRBJ1-1, with 7 bases matching TRBD1. CDR3 length: 15 residues. Germline-derived CDR1 and CDR2 are LGHDT and YNNKEL (reference sequence). V dropped 3 bases and J dropped 0; count of bases not matched to a gene: 4. The CDR3 DNA follows: TGTGCCAGCAGCCAGGCGGGACAGCTGAACACTGAAGCTTTCTTT. Translated, it gives CASSQAGQLNTEAFF. Full variable domain (rest looked up from reference TRBV3-1 and TRBJ1-1): DTAVSQTPKYLVTQMGNDKSIKCEQNLGHDTMYWYKQDSKKFLKIMFSYNNKELIINETVPNRFSPKSPDKAHLNLHINSLELGDSAVYFCASSQAGQLNTEAFFGQGTRLTVV.

This clonotype was detected a few times. V and J are TRBV6-4 and TRBJ2-3; 12 bases map to TRBD2. Germline lookup yields CDR1 MRHNA and CDR2 SNTAGT. The CDR3 runs 17 residues. V lost 3 bases to trimming and J lost 7 bases; unmatched junction nucleotides: 11. In DNA, the CDR3 is TGTGCCAGCAGTGAGGCCTCGGGACTAGCGGGTTTCAATACGCAGTATTTT. Translation gives CASSEASGLAGFNTQYF.

In its sample, this clonotype was seen a few times. The chain joins TRBV3-1 to TRBJ1-1; 8 positions agree with TRBD1. Germline values: CDR1 LGHDT, CDR2 YNNKEL (reference sequence). V shed 3 bases and J 7 bases; nucleotides not matched to a gene: 16. The CDR3 consists of 17 residues. CDR3 nucleotide sequence: TGTGCCAGCAGCCACAGGTCCGGGCGAGACAGGGGAGATGAAGCTTTCTTT. Amino acid sequence: CASSHRSGRDRGDEAFF.

This chain connects TRBV24-1 to TRBJ2-3; 9 nucleotides align to TRBD1. With V trimmed by 4 bases and J by 0 bases, 7 bases remained unmatched. The CDR3 is 17 residues long. Per germline, CDR1 KGHDR and CDR2 SFDVKD. This CDR3 reads CATSDSDRGSSTDTQYF. The CDR3 region has the DNA TGTGCCACCAGTGACTCGGACAGGGGATCAAGCACAGATACGCAGTATTTT.

This clonotype was observed many times. The rearrangement joins TRBV15 to TRBJ2-3; D is unclear. The CDR3 is 16 residues long. The germline gives CDR1 LNHNV, CDR2 YYDKDF (reference sequence). The V end was cut by 2 bases, the J end by 1 base, with 13 bases between. DNA for the CDR3: TGTGCCACCAGCAGATGGGGTGGGGATGGCACAGATACGCAGTATTTT. It translates to CATSRWGGDGTDTQYF. The entire variable domain, with the rest obtained from reference TRBV15 and TRBJ2-3, is as follows: DAMVIQNPRYQVTQFGKPVTLSCSQTLNHNVMYWYQQKSSQAPKLLFHYYDKDFNNEADTPDNFQSRRPNTSFCFLDIRSPGLGDTAMYLCATSRWGGDGTDTQYFGPGTRLTVL.

This chain links TRBV7-9 with TRBJ2-1; TRBD2 matches at 11 bases. With 1 base clipped from V and 1 base from J, the junction kept 3 bases outside the gene matches. This CDR3 contains 17 residues. In germline, CDR1 is SEHNR, CDR2 FQNEAQ (reference sequence). The CDR3 DNA reads as TGTGCCAGCAGCTTAGGGGGACTAGCGGTTTCCTACAATGAGCAGTTCTTC. Translation gives CASSLGGLAVSYNEQFF.

In this sample, this clonotype turned up a few times. The chain has TRBV29-1 and TRBJ2-7, with D unclear. Trimming stripped 7 bases from V and 2 bases from J, with 12 bases between. The CDR3 extends over 12 amino acids. The germline V gene has CDR1 SQVTM and CDR2 ANQGSEA. The CDR3 loop reads CSGLVGTYEQYF. The CDR3 nucleotides read TGCAGCGGATTGGTGGGAACCTACGAGCAGTACTTC.

This clonotype was counted many times. V is TRBV5-1 and J is TRBJ2-7; D possibly corresponds to TRBD1 (6 bases). The CDR3 has 15 amino acids. Germline lookup yields CDR1 SGHRS and CDR2 YFSETQ. V lost 0 bases to trimming and J lost 5 bases, with 15 bases between them. For the CDR3, the DNA is TGCGCCAGCAGCTTGGATCGGCAGGGGTACCACGAGCAGTACTTC. Its translation: CASSLDRQGYHEQYF.

There are a few counts of this clonotype. The V call is TRBV10-3, the J call TRBJ2-3, with 7 bases identical to TRBD2. The germline V gene has CDR1 ENHRY and CDR2 SYGVKD. This CDR3 region has 15 residues. V shed 0 bases and J 4 bases; nucleotides not matched to a gene: 4. The CDR3 region is CAISESGGTPDTQYF. In nucleotides, the CDR3 is TGTGCCATCAGTGAGTCGGGAGGGACCCCAGATACGCAGTATTTT.

This clonotype was counted ten times or more. V gene TRBV7-8 combines with J gene TRBJ2-7; D not certain. This CDR3 comprises 13 residues. V was clipped by 2 bases and J by 3 bases, with 8 bases between them. Germline assignment: CDR1 SGHVS and CDR2 FQNEAQ. CDR3 protein: CASSLILLYEQYF. DNA of the CDR3: TGTGCCAGCAGCTTAATATTGCTCTACGAGCAGTACTTC.

The V and J genes are TRBV7-8 and TRBJ2-1, with 10 nucleotides matching TRBD2. The CDR3 runs 16 residues. Per the germline V gene, CDR1 is SGHVS and CDR2 is FQNEAQ. J was trimmed by 4 bases and V by 5 bases; bases with no gene match: 8. Here the CDR3 reads CASSKRLAGQYNEQFF. CDR3 coding DNA: TGTGCCAGCAGCAAGCGACTAGCGGGTCAGTACAATGAGCAGTTCTTC.

The CDR3: CSPVAGTQETQYF. The CDR3 DNA reads as TGCAGTCCTGTAGCGGGGACTCAAGAGACCCAGTACTTC. The chain carries TRBV20-1 and TRBJ2-5; the match to TRBD2 covers 8 bases. The CDR3 has 13 amino acids. Germline assignment: CDR1 DFQATT and CDR2 SNEGSKA (reference sequence). The V segment lost 8 bases and the J segment 2 bases; nucleotides outside the gene matches: 7.